This T cell receptor (beta chain) appears in the sequencing data of a study of T cell changes during pregnancy in multiple sclerosis. Germline V gives CDR1 SNHLY, CDR2 FYNNEI. CDR3 size: 17 residues. The trim removed 6 bases at V and 2 bases at J, leaving 13 bases unmatched. The data were produced by immunoSEQ multiplex PCR, yet TCRdb's version contains in-frame clones alone and is incomplete. The data show some 40,000 clones, with around 90% seen just once and approximately 0.62% held by the top ten. V usage is TRBV2 and J usage is TRBJ2-1; 7 bases agree with TRBD1. This TCR was sampled from a female donor with multiple sclerosis, enrolled in a pregnancy study. Sequenced material: CD4+ T cells from peripheral blood mononuclear cells, taken in the first trimester of pregnancy. This chain's CDR3 is CASSAYRGQGTYNEQFF. The CDR3 DNA sequence: TGTGCCAGCAGCGCTTACAGGGGCCAAGGGACCTACAATGAGCAGTTCTTC.